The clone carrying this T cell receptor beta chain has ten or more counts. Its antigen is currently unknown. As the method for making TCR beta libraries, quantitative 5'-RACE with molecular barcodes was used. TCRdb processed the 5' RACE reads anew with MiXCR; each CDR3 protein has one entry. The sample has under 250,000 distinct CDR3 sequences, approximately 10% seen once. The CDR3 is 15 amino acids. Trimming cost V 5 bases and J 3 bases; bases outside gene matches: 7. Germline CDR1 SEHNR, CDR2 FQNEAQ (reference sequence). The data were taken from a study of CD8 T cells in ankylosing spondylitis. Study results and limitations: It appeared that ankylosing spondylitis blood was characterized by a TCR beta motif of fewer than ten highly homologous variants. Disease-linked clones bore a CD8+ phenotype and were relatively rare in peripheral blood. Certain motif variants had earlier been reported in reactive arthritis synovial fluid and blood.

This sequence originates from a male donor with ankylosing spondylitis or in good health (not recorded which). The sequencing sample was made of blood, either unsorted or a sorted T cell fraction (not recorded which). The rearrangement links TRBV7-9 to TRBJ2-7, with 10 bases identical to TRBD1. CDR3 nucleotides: TGTGCCAGCAGCCACCCGGGGACAGGGGACTACGAGCAGTACTTC. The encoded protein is CASSHPGTGDYEQYF.